The sequence of this T cell receptor beta chain was determined in a study of T cells in Graves' hyperthyroidism and ophthalmopathy. This clonotype was counted between two and nine times. Amplified TCR beta CDR3 regions derived from RNA transcripts. The HTBI set primed first-round TCR CDR3 RT-PCR. Using its own MiXCR run on the multiplex PCR reads, TCRdb lists one record per CDR3 protein. The profile shows approximately 620,000 distinct CDR3 sequences, roughly 13% of them singletons. Initially, at the first diagnosis of hyperthyroidism and before any ophthalmopathy symptoms, blood was sampled. Trimming removed 5 bases at V and 6 bases at J, with 8 bases between. CDR1 and CDR2 (germline): PRHDT, FYEKMQ (reference sequence). The CDR3 contains 12 residues.

The sample consisted of blood. This TCR was recovered from a woman aged 25 to 39 with Graves' hyperthyroidism that later progressed to Graves' ophthalmopathy. This chain connects TRBV13 to TRBJ2-1; no definite D call. CDR3 nucleotides: TGTGCCAGCAGCGCGTGGGGCAATGAGCAGTTCTTC. It translates to CASSAWGNEQFF.